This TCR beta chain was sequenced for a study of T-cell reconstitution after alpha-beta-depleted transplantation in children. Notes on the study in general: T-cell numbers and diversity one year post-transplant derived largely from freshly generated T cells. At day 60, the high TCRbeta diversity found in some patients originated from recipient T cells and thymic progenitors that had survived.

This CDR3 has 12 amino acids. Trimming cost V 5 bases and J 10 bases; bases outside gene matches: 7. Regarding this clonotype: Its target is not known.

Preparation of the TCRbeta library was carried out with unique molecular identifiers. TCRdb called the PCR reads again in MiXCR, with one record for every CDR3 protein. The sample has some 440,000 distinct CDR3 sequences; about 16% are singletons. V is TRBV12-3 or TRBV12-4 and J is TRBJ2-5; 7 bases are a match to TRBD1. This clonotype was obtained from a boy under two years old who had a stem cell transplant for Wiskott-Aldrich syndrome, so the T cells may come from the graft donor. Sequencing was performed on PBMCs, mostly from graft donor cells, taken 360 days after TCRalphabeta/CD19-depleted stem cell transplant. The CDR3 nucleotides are TGTGCCAGCAGTCGACAGGGCCTTCACCAGTACTTC. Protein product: CASSRQGLHQYF.